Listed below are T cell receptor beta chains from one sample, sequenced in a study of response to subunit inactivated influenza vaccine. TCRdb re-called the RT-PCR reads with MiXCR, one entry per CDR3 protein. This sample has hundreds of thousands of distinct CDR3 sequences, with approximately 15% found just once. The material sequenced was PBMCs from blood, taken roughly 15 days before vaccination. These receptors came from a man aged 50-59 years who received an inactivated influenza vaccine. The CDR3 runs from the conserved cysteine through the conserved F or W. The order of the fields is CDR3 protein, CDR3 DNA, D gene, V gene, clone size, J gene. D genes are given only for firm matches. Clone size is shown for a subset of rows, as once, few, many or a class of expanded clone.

CSALRVPLAGVYEQYF	TGCAGCGCCCTAAGGGTGCCACTAGCGGGAGTATACGAGCAGTACTTC	TRBD2	TRBV29-1	NA	TRBJ2-7
CASSQGGQYEQYF	TGTGCCAGCAGTCAGGGTGGGCAATACGAGCAGTACTTC	NA	TRBV2	few	TRBJ2-7
CASSQTGRYGYTF	TGTGCCAGCAGCCAAACAGGGCGCTATGGCTACACCTTC	NA	TRBV6-6	few	TRBJ1-2
CSVRLQGNYEQYF	TGCAGCGTTCGGTTGCAGGGTAACTACGAGCAGTACTTC	NA	TRBV29-1	few	TRBJ2-7
CASRRLAGGLSTDTQYF	TGTGCCAGCAGGAGACTAGCGGGGGGCCTCAGCACAGATACGCAGTATTTT	TRBD2	TRBV7-2	NA	TRBJ2-3
CASSFGTSNTGELFF	TGTGCCAGCAGCTTCGGGACGTCGAACACCGGGGAGCTGTTTTTT	NA	TRBV5-6	few	TRBJ2-2
CATSDVAGNTGELFF	TGTGCCACCAGTGATGTGGCGGGAAACACCGGGGAGCTGTTTTTT	NA	TRBV24-1	few	TRBJ2-2
CASRTGRGTYNEQFF	TGTGCCAGCAGAACAGGGCGGGGCACCTACAATGAGCAGTTCTTC	NA	TRBV6-1	many	TRBJ2-1
CASRKNSGGPYNEQFF	TGTGCCAGCCGCAAGAATAGCGGGGGGCCCTACAATGAGCAGTTCTTC	TRBD2	TRBV12-3/TRBV12-4	NA	TRBJ2-1
CASSPMGGFAGYTF	TGTGCCAGCAGTCCCATGGGAGGCTTCGCTGGCTACACCTTC	NA	TRBV12-3/TRBV12-4	NA	TRBJ1-2
CASSDRDRSSYNEQFF	TGTGCCAGCAGTGACCGGGACAGGAGCTCCTACAATGAGCAGTTCTTC	TRBD1	TRBV25-1	NA	TRBJ2-1
CAWNSYNEQFF	TGTGCCTGGAACAGCTACAATGAGCAGTTCTTC	NA	TRBV30	many	TRBJ2-1
CASSLAWAQRTDTQYF	TGTGCCAGCAGCTTAGCGTGGGCCCAACGCACAGATACGCAGTATTTT	NA	TRBV7-2	NA	TRBJ2-3
CASYRGGDGYTF	TGTGCCAGCTATAGGGGCGGGGATGGCTACACCTTC	NA	TRBV6-6	few	TRBJ1-2
CASNFGASGSGELFF	TGTGCCAGCAACTTCGGGGCTAGCGGGTCCGGGGAGCTGTTTTTT	TRBD2	TRBV28	NA	TRBJ2-2
CSARGQGSVNTEAFF	TGCAGTGCTAGAGGTCAGGGTTCGGTCAACACTGAAGCTTTCTTT	NA	TRBV20-1	many	TRBJ1-1
CASSSTGGSNQPQHF	TGTGCCAGCAGCTCTACAGGGGGGAGCAATCAGCCCCAGCATTTT	TRBD1	TRBV7-9	NA	TRBJ1-5
CASSVGRGLNEQFF	TGTGCCAGCAGTGTAGGGAGGGGGTTGAATGAGCAGTTCTTC	NA	TRBV2	NA	TRBJ2-1
CASSQASGGLRTQYF	TGTGCCAGCAGCCAGGCTAGCGGGGGGCTCAGGACCCAGTACTTC	TRBD2	TRBV3-1	NA	TRBJ2-5
CASSEASGNTIYF	TGTGCCAGCAGTGAAGCCTCTGGAAACACCATATATTTT	NA	TRBV6-4	NA	TRBJ1-3
CASSQGAGFEGYTF	TGTGCCAGCAGCCAGGGTGCAGGGTTTGAAGGCTACACCTTC	NA	TRBV2	NA	TRBJ1-2
CASSSGQADNEQFF	TGCGCCAGCAGCTCGGGACAGGCCGACAATGAGCAGTTCTTC	TRBD1	TRBV4-3	NA	TRBJ2-1
CASSLLAGAQTGELFF	TGTGCCAGCAGCTTGTTGGCAGGGGCGCAGACCGGGGAGCTGTTTTTT	NA	TRBV7-3	NA	TRBJ2-2
CASSFRGISGNTIYF	TGTGCCAGCAGTTTTAGGGGGATCTCTGGAAACACCATATATTTT	NA	TRBV12-3/TRBV12-4	few	TRBJ1-3
CASSSLLLGSYNEQFF	TGTGCCAGCAGTTCCTTACTACTAGGCTCCTACAATGAGCAGTTCTTC	NA	TRBV6-2/TRBV6-3	NA	TRBJ2-1
CASSLSAQAGELFF	TGTGCCAGCAGTTTATCGGCCCAAGCCGGGGAGCTGTTTTTT	NA	TRBV12-3/TRBV12-4	many	TRBJ2-2
CASSSLTRVEAYNEQFF	TGTGCCAGCAGTTCCCTTACGAGGGTAGAGGCCTACAATGAGCAGTTCTTC	NA	TRBV6-5	few	TRBJ2-1
CASSVFETSGVEQFF	TGTGCCAGCAGCGTATTTGAGACTAGCGGGGTTGAGCAGTTCTTC	TRBD2	TRBV9	NA	TRBJ2-1
CSAGRTADTEAFF	TGCAGTGCTGGGAGAACAGCGGACACTGAAGCTTTCTTT	NA	TRBV20-1	NA	TRBJ1-1
CASSVAEIGNTIYF	TGTGCCAGCAGCGTAGCGGAGATTGGAAACACCATATATTTT	NA	TRBV9	few	TRBJ1-3
CASSPPGTGSEGYTF	TGTGCCAGCAGTCCACCCGGGACAGGGAGTGAAGGCTACACCTTC	TRBD1	TRBV7-9	few	TRBJ1-2
CASSSITGSEAFF	TGTGCCAGCAGTTCTATTACCGGATCTGAAGCTTTCTTT	NA	TRBV6-5	few	TRBJ1-1
CASSSNSVNEQFF	TGCGCCAGCAGCTCCAACTCGGTCAATGAGCAGTTCTTC	NA	TRBV5-1	NA	TRBJ2-1
CASSLSGGAIYNEQFF	TGTGCCAGCAGTTTAAGCGGGGGGGCGATATACAATGAGCAGTTCTTC	TRBD2	TRBV12-3/TRBV12-4	many	TRBJ2-1
CASSRTADSYNEQFF	TGTGCCAGCAGTCGGACAGCAGACTCCTACAATGAGCAGTTCTTC	NA	TRBV6-1	few	TRBJ2-1
CASSYLRRGSSTDTQYF	TGTGCCAGCAGTTACCTACGCAGGGGTAGTAGCACAGATACGCAGTATTTT	NA	TRBV6-5	NA	TRBJ2-3
CASSFRTALWRGGTNYEQYF	TGTGCCAGCAGCTTCCGAACCGCCCTCTGGCGGGGCGGGACCAACTACGAGCAGTACTTC	NA	TRBV11-2	few	TRBJ2-7
CASSPLYEQFF	TGTGCCAGCAGCCCCCTTTACGAGCAGTTCTTC	NA	TRBV7-8	few	TRBJ2-1
CASSLAAGFYNEQFF	TGTGCCAGCAGCTTAGCTGCGGGATTCTACAATGAGCAGTTCTTC	NA	TRBV11-3	few	TRBJ2-1
CSGPRGGSTDTQYF	TGCAGTGGACCTCGCGGAGGGAGCACAGATACGCAGTATTTT	NA	TRBV20-1	NA	TRBJ2-3
CASSLGRLSNQPQHF	TGTGCCAGCAGCTTAGGGCGCCTTAGCAATCAGCCCCAGCATTTT	NA	TRBV7-2	many	TRBJ1-5
CASRQGSMGNTIYF	TGTGCCAGCAGACAGGGGTCGATGGGAAACACCATATATTTT	TRBD1	TRBV12-3/TRBV12-4	few	TRBJ1-3
CSARESAGPSYNEQFF	TGCAGTGCTAGAGAGTCGGCGGGACCCTCCTACAATGAGCAGTTCTTC	NA	TRBV20-1	few	TRBJ2-1
CASTPVRRNTEAFF	TGTGCCAGCACCCCGGTTCGGAGGAACACTGAAGCTTTCTTT	NA	TRBV28	few	TRBJ1-1
CASSYGGDIYEQYF	TGTGCCAGCAGTTACGGGGGAGACATCTACGAGCAGTACTTC	NA	TRBV6-5	NA	TRBJ2-7